The rows below give T cell receptor beta chains drawn from one sample of a study of blood T cells in healthy people across ages. From the 5' RACE reads, TCRdb called clonotypes with MiXCR, one entry per CDR3 protein. Seen here are about 1.7 million distinct CDR3 sequences, 28% observed once, and the top ten hold roughly 8%. The specimen sequenced was blood. The receptors here all came from a woman aged 25 to 39 in good health. Both conserved end residues are trimmed from each CDR3.

V gene: TRBV7-9; J gene: TRBJ2-5; CDR3 length: 13; CDR3 protein: ASSLDSLAGEEQY
V gene: TRBV5-1; J gene: TRBJ1-4; CDR3 length: 15; CDR3 protein: ASSLAGATSTNEKLF
V gene: TRBV27; J gene: -; CDR3 length: 12; CDR3 protein: ATRISRGSLEQY
V gene: TRBV7-7; J gene: TRBJ2-3; CDR3 length: 14; CDR3 protein: VSSPSVIAGEDTQY
V gene: TRBV28; J gene: TRBJ2-6; CDR3 length: 18; CDR3 protein: ASSLGFGLRSDSGANVLT
V gene: TRBV5-1; J gene: TRBJ1-1; CDR3 length: 15; CDR3 protein: ASSLQLRDRANTEAF
V gene: TRBV12-3/TRBV12-4; J gene: TRBJ2-7; CDR3 length: 13; CDR3 protein: ASVAGTGGIYEQY
V gene: TRBV29-1; J gene: TRBJ1-2; CDR3 length: 12; CDR3 protein: SGRTGTGIYGYT
V gene: TRBV27; J gene: TRBJ2-1; CDR3 length: 12; CDR3 protein: ASRGTAAGNGQF
V gene: TRBV5-1; J gene: TRBJ1-2; CDR3 length: 13; CDR3 protein: ASSLYLRRDYGYT
V gene: TRBV30; J gene: TRBJ2-7; CDR3 length: 11; CDR3 protein: AWSAGHSYEQY
V gene: TRBV5-1; J gene: TRBJ1-1; CDR3 length: 14; CDR3 protein: ASSPGTIGRDPEAF
V gene: TRBV2; J gene: TRBJ2-7; CDR3 length: 12; CDR3 protein: ASSHRTGPRGQY
V gene: TRBV10-3; J gene: TRBJ2-1; CDR3 length: 13; CDR3 protein: AISESRGFYNEQF
V gene: TRBV5-1; J gene: TRBJ2-7; CDR3 length: 13; CDR3 protein: ASSPRAVISYEQY
V gene: TRBV3-1; J gene: TRBJ2-1; CDR3 length: 13; CDR3 protein: ASSQDRDPYNEQF
V gene: TRBV7-9; J gene: TRBJ1-1; CDR3 length: 10; CDR3 protein: ASSAGPWRAF
V gene: TRBV20-1; J gene: TRBJ2-1; CDR3 length: 9; CDR3 protein: SAQDTHEQF
V gene: TRBV28; J gene: TRBJ2-7; CDR3 length: 12; CDR3 protein: ASSLTSRPYEQY
V gene: TRBV27; J gene: -; CDR3 length: 12; CDR3 protein: ARSAQGTSYEQY
V gene: TRBV7-9; J gene: TRBJ2-1; CDR3 length: 12; CDR3 protein: ASSFAAGGNEQF
V gene: TRBV15; J gene: TRBJ2-3; CDR3 length: 12; CDR3 protein: AASTPERGDTQY
V gene: TRBV11-2; J gene: TRBJ1-2; CDR3 length: 14; CDR3 protein: ASSLVAGTGVNGYT
V gene: TRBV5-1; J gene: TRBJ1-4; CDR3 length: 12; CDR3 protein: ASSSQGREEKLF
V gene: TRBV12-3/TRBV12-4; J gene: TRBJ2-2; CDR3 length: 13; CDR3 protein: ASSFVAPSLGELF
V gene: TRBV30; J gene: TRBJ2-1; CDR3 length: 9; CDR3 protein: AWSVGSEQF
V gene: TRBV3-1; J gene: TRBJ2-5; CDR3 length: 15; CDR3 protein: ASSQEAAGVAGETQY
V gene: TRBV10-3; J gene: TRBJ1-2; CDR3 length: 10; CDR3 protein: AISQGTYGYT
V gene: TRBV5-6; J gene: TRBJ1-2; CDR3 length: 10; CDR3 protein: ASSFQPLGYT
V gene: TRBV10-3; J gene: TRBJ2-1; CDR3 length: 12; CDR3 protein: AIRAGTGDNEQF
V gene: TRBV12-3/TRBV12-4; J gene: TRBJ1-1; CDR3 length: 11; CDR3 protein: ASSSSRSTEAF
V gene: TRBV3-1; J gene: TRBJ2-7; CDR3 length: 14; CDR3 protein: ASSQGLAGGTYEQY
V gene: TRBV7-6; J gene: TRBJ2-5; CDR3 length: 15; CDR3 protein: ASSRGTSGGPAETQY
V gene: TRBV3-1; J gene: TRBJ2-6; CDR3 length: 16; CDR3 protein: ASSRLPGSNSGANVLT
V gene: TRBV20-1; J gene: TRBJ2-1; CDR3 length: 10; CDR3 protein: SAWDSYNEQF
V gene: TRBV10-3; J gene: TRBJ2-1; CDR3 length: 10; CDR3 protein: AISRSGNEQF
V gene: TRBV9; J gene: TRBJ1-2; CDR3 length: 9; CDR3 protein: ASHASYGYT
V gene: TRBV7-9; J gene: TRBJ2-1; CDR3 length: 15; CDR3 protein: ASSSGLAGILWNEQF